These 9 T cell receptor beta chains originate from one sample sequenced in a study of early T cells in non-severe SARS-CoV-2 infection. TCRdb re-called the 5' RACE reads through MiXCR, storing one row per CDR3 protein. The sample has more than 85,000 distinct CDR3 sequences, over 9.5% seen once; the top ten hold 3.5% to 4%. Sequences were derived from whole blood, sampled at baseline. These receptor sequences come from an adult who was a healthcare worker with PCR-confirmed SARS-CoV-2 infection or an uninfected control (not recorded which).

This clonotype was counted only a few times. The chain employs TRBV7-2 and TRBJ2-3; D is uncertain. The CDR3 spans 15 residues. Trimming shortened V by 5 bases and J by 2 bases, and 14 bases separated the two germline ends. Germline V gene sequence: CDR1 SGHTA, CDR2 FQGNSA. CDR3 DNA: TGTGCCAGCAGCCCTCCGGGCGGCCCCACAGATACGCAGTATTTT. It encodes CASSPPGGPTDTQYF.

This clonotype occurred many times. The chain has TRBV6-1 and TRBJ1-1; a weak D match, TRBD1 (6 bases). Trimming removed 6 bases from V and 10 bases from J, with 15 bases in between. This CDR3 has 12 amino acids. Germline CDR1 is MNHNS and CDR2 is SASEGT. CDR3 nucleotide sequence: TGTGCCAGCAGGAACGCCCTAGGGGGAGCTTTCTTT. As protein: CASRNALGGAFF.

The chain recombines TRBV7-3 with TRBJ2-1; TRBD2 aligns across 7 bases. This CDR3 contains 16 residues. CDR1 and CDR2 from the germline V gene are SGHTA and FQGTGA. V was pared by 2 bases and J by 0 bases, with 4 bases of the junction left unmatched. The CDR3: CASSLVGGSSYNEQFF. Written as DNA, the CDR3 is TGTGCCAGCAGCTTAGTTGGCGGGAGCTCCTACAATGAGCAGTTCTTC.

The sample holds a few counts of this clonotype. CDR3 nucleotide sequence: TGTGCCAGCAGTTACTTAGCGGAGCAGTACTTC. This codes for CASSYLAEQYF. This chain joins TRBV6-6 and TRBJ2-7, with TRBD2 as a possible D gene (5 bases). The CDR3 covers 11 residues. CDR1 and CDR2 from the germline V gene are MNHNY and SVGAGI (reference sequence). V was shortened by 1 base and J by 7 bases, with 5 bases between the two germline ends.

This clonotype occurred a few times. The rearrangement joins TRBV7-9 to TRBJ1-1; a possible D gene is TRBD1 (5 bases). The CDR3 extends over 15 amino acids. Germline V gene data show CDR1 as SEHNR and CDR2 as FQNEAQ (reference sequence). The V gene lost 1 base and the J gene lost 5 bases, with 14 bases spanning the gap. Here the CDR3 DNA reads TGTGCCAGCAGCTTAGTTGAGGCAGGGAAGACTGAAGCTTTCTTT. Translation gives CASSLVEAGKTEAFF.

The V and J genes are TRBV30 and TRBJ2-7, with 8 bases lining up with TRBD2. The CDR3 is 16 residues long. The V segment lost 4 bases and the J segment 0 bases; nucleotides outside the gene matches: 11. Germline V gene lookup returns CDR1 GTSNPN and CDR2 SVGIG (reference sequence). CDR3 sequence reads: CAWTGWSSGSSYEQYF. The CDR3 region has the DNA TGTGCCTGGACCGGATGGTCTAGCGGGTCCTCCTACGAGCAGTACTTC.

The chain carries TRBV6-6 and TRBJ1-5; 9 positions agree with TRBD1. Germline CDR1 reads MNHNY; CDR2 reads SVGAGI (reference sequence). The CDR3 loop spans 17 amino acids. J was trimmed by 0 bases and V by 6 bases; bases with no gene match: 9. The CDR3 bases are TGTGCCAGCAGGGAAACAGGGGGCTCTTATAGCAATCAGCCCCAGCATTTT. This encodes CASRETGGSYSNQPQHF.

CDR3 DNA: TGTGCCAGCTCACCCCCCGCTAGTGGGGCACTCTATGGCTACACCTTC. Translation: CASSPPASGALYGYTF. This chain joins TRBV18 and TRBJ1-2; D perhaps matches TRBD1 (5 bases). Germline-derived CDR1 and CDR2 are KGHSH and LQKENI. Between the trimmed V and J ends, which lost 3 bases and 4 bases, there was a span of 18 bases. This CDR3 contains 16 residues.

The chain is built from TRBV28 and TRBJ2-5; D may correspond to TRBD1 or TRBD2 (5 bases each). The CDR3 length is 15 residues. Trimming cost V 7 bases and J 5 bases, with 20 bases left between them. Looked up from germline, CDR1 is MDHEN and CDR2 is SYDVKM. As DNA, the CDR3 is TGTGCCAGCAATCCAACAGGAAACCGAGGGGAGACCCAGTACTTC. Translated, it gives CASNPTGNRGETQYF.